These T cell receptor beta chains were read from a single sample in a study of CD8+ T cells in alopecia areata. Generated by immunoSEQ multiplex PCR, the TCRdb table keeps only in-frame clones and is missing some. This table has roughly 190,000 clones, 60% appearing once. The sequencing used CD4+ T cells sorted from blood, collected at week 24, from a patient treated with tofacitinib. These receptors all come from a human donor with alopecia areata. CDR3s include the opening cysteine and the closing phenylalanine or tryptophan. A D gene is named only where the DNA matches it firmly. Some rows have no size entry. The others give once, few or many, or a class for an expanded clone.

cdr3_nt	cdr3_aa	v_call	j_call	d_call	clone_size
TGTGCCAGCAACGCAGGGGAGGATTCACCCCTCCACTTT	CASNAGEDSPLHF	TRBV9	TRBJ1-6	.	.
TGCAGCGTTGGGGGCTTGGGCGAGCAGTACTTC	CSVGGLGEQYF	TRBV29-1	TRBJ2-7	.	few
TGTGCCAGCAGCGTAGGGCCCTGGACAGGGCCCAATTCACCCCTCCACTTT	CASSVGPWTGPNSPLHF	TRBV9	TRBJ1-6	TRBD1	.
TGTGCCAGCAGTTTTTTCAGGGGAAGCGGGGAGCTGTTTTTT	CASSFFRGSGELFF	TRBV27	TRBJ2-2	.	few
TGCAGCGCCCAGCTCGGTGCCCAGGGGGAGCAGTACTTC	CSAQLGAQGEQYF	TRBV29-1	TRBJ2-7	.	.
TGTGCCAGCAGTGAAGTGACACCCCGGTCCCTCCACTTT	CASSEVTPRSLHF	TRBV25-1	TRBJ1-6	.	.
TGTGCCATCAGTGAGTCCCTTGGAGGGGGCTACGAGCAGTACTTC	CAISESLGGGYEQYF	TRBV10-3	TRBJ2-7	.	few
TGTGCCAGCAGCGGGGGGCCCGGTACGCAGTATTTT	CASSGGPGTQYF	TRBV6-6	TRBJ2-3	.	.
TGTGCCATCAGTGAGTCAATGGGAAGAAGCAATCAGCCCCAGCATTTT	CAISESMGRSNQPQHF	TRBV10-3	TRBJ1-5	.	.
TGTGCCCGGTCGTTAGTGAACACTGAAGCTTTCTTT	CARSLVNTEAFF	TRBV30	TRBJ1-1	.	.
TGCAGCGTCTATGAGGGTCCGGGGGAAAAACTGTTTTTT	CSVYEGPGEKLFF	TRBV29-1	TRBJ1-4	.	.
TGCAGCGTTGGGGCCTACAATGAGCAGTTCTTC	CSVGAYNEQFF	TRBV29-1	TRBJ2-1	.	.
TGTGCCAGCAGCGTAGTCTGGGCTAGCGGGGGCTACGAGCAGTACTTC	CASSVVWASGGYEQYF	TRBV9	TRBJ2-7	TRBD2	.
TGTGCCTGGAGTGTCGGCAGGACTGAAGCTTTCTTT	CAWSVGRTEAFF	TRBV30	TRBJ1-1	.	.
TGTGCCAGCAGTCCCATGGGGGCCCACACAGATACGCAGTATTTT	CASSPMGAHTDTQYF	TRBV6-5	TRBJ2-3	.	.
TGTGCCAGCAGCTTGAGGTACAATGAGCAGTTCTTC	CASSLRYNEQFF	TRBV5-6	TRBJ2-1	.	few
TGCAGCGTTGAACGGCAGGGGGCGGAAAACATTCAGTACTTC	CSVERQGAENIQYF	TRBV29-1	TRBJ2-4	TRBD1	.
TGTGCCAGCAGTAACACCGGGACTGAGCAGTTCTTC	CASSNTGTEQFF	TRBV6-5	TRBJ2-1	.	.
TGTGCCAGCATTCCAAGCCAGGCCGGTAACTATGGCTACACCTTC	CASIPSQAGNYGYTF	TRBV2	TRBJ1-2	.	.
TGTGCCAGCAGACGGACTAGTGACGAGCAGTACTTC	CASRRTSDEQYF	TRBV6-6	TRBJ2-7	TRBD2	.
TGTGCCAGCAGTTTTGGTAGACCGCAAGACTCCTACGAGCAGTACTTC	CASSFGRPQDSYEQYF	TRBV27	TRBJ2-7	.	.
TGCAGTGCAGGGAACACTGAAGCTTTCTTT	CSAGNTEAFF	TRBV20-1	TRBJ1-1	.	few
TGCGCCAGCAGCTTGTACGGGGATCAGCCCCAGCATTTT	CASSLYGDQPQHF	TRBV5-1	TRBJ1-5	.	.
TGTGCCAGCAGTACGCTGGGAAGGGACGATCAGCCCCAGCATTTT	CASSTLGRDDQPQHF	TRBV7-2	TRBJ1-5	.	few
TGTGCCAGCACCCCGGGGGGACTCAATGAGCAGTTCTTC	CASTPGGLNEQFF	TRBV7-3	TRBJ2-1	TRBD2	.
TGTGCCATCAAGGCGGCGGCTACCTACAATGAGCAGTTCTTC	CAIKAAATYNEQFF	TRBV10-3	TRBJ2-1	.	.
TGTGCCAGCAGCCCGGACAGAGCCTATGGCTACACCTTC	CASSPDRAYGYTF	TRBV7-2	TRBJ1-2	.	.
TGTGCCAGCAGCCCCCATGATGCGCTAGCGGGTAGCACAGATACGCAGTATTTT	CASSPHDALAGSTDTQYF	TRBV7-8	TRBJ2-3	TRBD2	few
TGTGCCAGCAGCCCGGGGGTGCTAGGGTCAGATACGCAGTATTTT	CASSPGVLGSDTQYF	TRBV27	TRBJ2-3	.	few
TGTGCCTGGAGTGTAGTCCCCTACCACGGCTACACCTTC	CAWSVVPYHGYTF	TRBV30	TRBJ1-2	.	.
TGTGCCTGGATTATTATTGGGTCGGGGGAAAATGAGCAGTTCTTC	CAWIIIGSGENEQFF	TRBV30	TRBJ2-1	.	.
TGTGCCAGCAGCTTGGAAGAAATCAACTATGGCTACACCTTC	CASSLEEINYGYTF	TRBV7-2	TRBJ1-2	.	.
TGTGCCAGCAGCCCCAATTACGAGCAGTACTTC	CASSPNYEQYF	TRBV7-9	TRBJ2-7	.	.
TGCAGTGTCATAACCGGGTCGGGCTACACCTTC	CSVITGSGYTF	TRBV20-1	TRBJ1-2	.	.
TGTGCCAGCTCCTTCATCAATGAGCAGTTCTTC	CASSFINEQFF	TRBV6-1	TRBJ2-1	.	.
TGCAGCGTTTACACAGGGGGAACCCATTATGGCTACACCTTC	CSVYTGGTHYGYTF	TRBV29-1	TRBJ1-2	TRBD1	.
TGTGCCATCAGTGAGTCAGGACTAGAGCAGTTCTTC	CAISESGLEQFF	TRBV10-3	TRBJ2-1	.	.
TGTGCCAGCAGCTCAAGACAGAGCACCGGGGAGCTGTTTTTT	CASSSRQSTGELFF	TRBV7-8	TRBJ2-2	.	.
TGTGCCTGGAGTACTGAGGCGGATCAGCCCCAGCATTTT	CAWSTEADQPQHF	TRBV30	TRBJ1-5	.	.
TGTGCCAGCAACCCCGGGGGGGGGCTCGGCTACACCTTC	CASNPGGGLGYTF	TRBV2	TRBJ1-2	.	.
TGTGCCAGCAGTGAAGCTCTGAGGTCCTCAGAAGAGCAGTACTTC	CASSEALRSSEEQYF	TRBV2	TRBJ2-7	.	.
TGCAGCACCCGAACGGCCGCAGGCGGAGCTGAGCAGTTCTTC	CSTRTAAGGAEQFF	TRBV29-1	TRBJ2-1	.	few
TGTGCCAGCAGTGAAGCCCGGGGCCAGCCCCAGCATTTT	CASSEARGQPQHF	TRBV6-1	TRBJ1-5	.	.
TGTGCCAGCTCACCATTGGGGGGCGAGCCTCGGGAGACCCAGTACTTC	CASSPLGGEPRETQYF	TRBV18	TRBJ2-5	.	.